This paragraph covers one T cell receptor (beta chain) sequence. This clone's antigen is unknown. Its ends do not fully match the called genes, so a read error is possible. Receptors were amplified or captured by PCR. The listed sequencing device is Illumina HiSeq 4000. High-throughput sequencing was used to profile the TCR beta-chain CDR3 region of each patient. For the original study's pipeline: CDR3 differences across clinicopathological groups were used to build a classifier for discriminating distant-metastatic papillary thyroid cancer patients. The Shannon index was used to measure repertoire diversity, and the Morisita-Horn index was used to measure how similar tumor and blood repertoires were. The public reads were quality trimmed at Q25 with fastp and then assembled into clones with MiXCR by TCRdb, keeping productive beta chains. The V and J calls, along with clone size, are taken from TCRdb and not from the paper's own processing. The sample yields about 93,000 clones; over 9.5% were counted once. Roughly 12% of the sample is in the top ten clones.

According to the germline V gene (reference sequence), CDR1 reads SEHNR and CDR2 reads FQNEAQ. Including the terminal cysteine and phenylalanine, the CDR3 comprises 15 residues. The DNA shown is the 45-base CDR3, in frame from base 1. These data come from a study of metastatic and nonmetastatic thyroid tumors (dated by TCRdb to the early 2020s). Regarding the complete study: The researchers compared repertoires between peripheral blood samples and tumor or nodule tissue samples from patients with malignant or benign thyroid disease. The research as a whole found: TCR beta diversity was reported as significantly higher in malignant tumors than in benign nodules, in both blood and tumor samples.

No patient had received any treatment before thyroid surgery. Using T-cell receptor beta sequencing, the researchers looked back retrospectively at clinical samples from patients, gathered between about 2011 and 2019. This TCR derives from a female donor with papillary thyroid cancer or a benign thyroid nodule (not recorded which). Some clones in this sample may be carry-over from other donors' samples. The rearrangement joined TRBV7-9 to TRBJ2-7; the D gene may be TRBD1 or TRBD2, since each aligns over 5 bases. Sequencing was done on a sample of blood. The nucleotide sequence reads TGTGCAAGCAGCTTAGCGCAGGGCCTTCATACGGAGCAGTACTTC. This codes for CASSLAQGLHTEQYF.